This is a list of T cell receptor beta chains from one sample in a study of blood T cells in healthy people across ages. Each CDR3 protein gets one entry after TCRdb re-called the 5' RACE reads with MiXCR. This sample yields about 780,000 distinct CDR3 sequences, of which 35% to 50% are seen a single time; over 15% belongs to the top ten. Sequenced input: blood. The source is a man aged 80 or over in good health. Both conserved end residues are part of each CDR3. D genes are given only for firm matches. Size values are once, few and many counts, or a class for expanded clones, and some rows have none.

V gene,D gene,clone size,J gene,CDR3 protein,CDR3 DNA
TRBV27,.,.,TRBJ1-4,CASSLQSGRTNEKLFF,TGTGCCAGCAGTTTACAGTCGGGCAGGACTAATGAAAAACTGTTTTTT
TRBV20-1,TRBD1,.,TRBJ2-1,CSAFDRGQVYNEQFF,TGCAGTGCTTTCGACAGGGGGCAAGTATACAATGAGCAGTTCTTC
TRBV7-2,TRBD2,.,TRBJ2-5,CASRIGGGQETQYF,TGTGCCAGCCGCATTGGCGGGGGACAAGAGACCCAGTACTTC
TRBV6-1,.,few,TRBJ2-7,CASSEFAGFGEQYF,TGTGCCAGCAGTGAATTCGCAGGGTTTGGCGAGCAGTACTTC
TRBV12-3/TRBV12-4,.,.,TRBJ2-7,CASSAPGTYEQYF,TGTGCCAGCAGTGCGCCAGGAACCTACGAGCAGTACTTC
TRBV7-6,TRBD1,few,TRBJ2-1,CASSLAQGAAYNEQFF,TGTGCCAGCAGCTTAGCGCAGGGGGCAGCCTACAATGAGCAGTTCTTC
TRBV11-3,.,few,TRBJ2-1,CASSLLPVSGNEQFF,TGTGCCAGCAGCCTCCTCCCCGTCAGTGGCAATGAGCAGTTCTTC
TRBV20-1,TRBD2,.,TRBJ2-1,CSARSGTSGTSYNEQFF,TGCAGTGCTAGATCGGGGACTAGCGGTACATCCTACAATGAGCAGTTCTTC
TRBV12-3/TRBV12-4,TRBD2,.,TRBJ2-3,CASSFSGRETDTQYF,TGTGCCAGCAGTTTTTCGGGGCGGGAGACTGATACGCAGTATTTT
TRBV21-1,.,.,TRBJ2-1,CANRLAGRYEQFF,TGTGCCAACAGACTAGCGGGAAGGTATGAGCAGTTCTTC
TRBV5-1,TRBD2,.,TRBJ2-7,CASSFSGTYEQYF,TGCGCCAGCAGCTTTAGCGGGACCTACGAGCAGTACTTC
TRBV12-3/TRBV12-4,.,.,TRBJ2-3,CASSLTGHPDTQYF,TGTGCCAGCAGTCTAACAGGGCACCCAGATACGCAGTATTTT
TRBV6-6,.,.,TRBJ1-1,CASRARVTEAFF,TGTGCCAGCAGAGCCAGGGTCACTGAAGCTTTCTTT
TRBV5-1,.,.,TRBJ1-2,CASSLTRGSSYGYTF,TGCGCCAGCAGCTTGACGAGGGGGTCTAGCTATGGCTACACCTTC
TRBV5-1,TRBD1,few,TRBJ2-4,CASRTAGTGNIQYF,TGCGCCAGCAGGACCGCCGGGACAGGAAACATTCAGTACTTC
TRBV6-2/TRBV6-3,TRBD1,.,TRBJ2-4,CASSYPGQGNIQYF,TGTGCCAGCAGTTACCCGGGACAGGGAAACATTCAGTACTTC
TRBV5-1,.,.,TRBJ2-7,CASSTGQLTDEQYF,TGCGCCAGCAGCACCGGACAGTTAACGGACGAGCAGTACTTC
TRBV9,TRBD1,once,TRBJ1-4,CAIKGQGNTDEKLFF,TGTGCCATAAAAGGACAGGGGAACACAGATGAAAAACTGTTTTTT
TRBV7-2,.,few,TRBJ2-7,CASSRGGASYEQYF,TGTGCCAGCAGTAGGGGTGGGGCCTCCTACGAGCAGTACTTC
TRBV12-3/TRBV12-4,TRBD1,few,TRBJ2-4,CASRLNRGRDKNIQYF,TGTGCCAGCAGACTTAACAGGGGGCGAGACAAAAACATTCAGTACTTC
TRBV20-1,TRBD1,.,TRBJ2-7,CSGAGQGAAAYEQYF,TGCAGTGGGGCCGGACAGGGGGCTGCAGCCTACGAGCAGTACTTC
TRBV6-6,.,.,TRBJ2-7,CASSYPGESYEQYF,TGTGCCAGCAGTTACCCAGGGGAATCCTACGAGCAGTACTTC
TRBV11-2,TRBD2,.,TRBJ2-5,CASSRSGVGQTQYF,TGTGCCAGCAGCCGTAGCGGGGTAGGGCAGACCCAGTACTTC
TRBV28,TRBD1,once,TRBJ1-4,CASSLSGTAPEKLFF,TGTGCCAGCAGTTTAAGCGGGACAGCTCCTGAAAAACTGTTTTTT
TRBV12-3/TRBV12-4,.,.,TRBJ2-6,CASSYSGLGGLSGANVLTF,TGTGCCAGCAGCTATAGTGGGCTCGGCGGTCTCTCTGGGGCCAACGTCCTGACTTTC
TRBV4-2,.,many,TRBJ2-3,CASSQGSTLDTQYF,TGTGCCAGCAGCCAAGGTTCCACCCTGGATACGCAGTATTTT
TRBV7-3,TRBD1,.,TRBJ2-3,CAGSQHQGAGTDTQYF,TGTGCCGGCAGCCAGCATCAGGGGGCTGGCACAGATACGCAGTATTTT
TRBV4-2,.,.,TRBJ2-1,CASSESLVNYNEQFF,TGTGCCAGCAGTGAATCCCTGGTAAACTACAATGAGCAGTTCTTC
TRBV20-1,.,.,TRBJ1-6,CSARYNLVGSPLHF,TGCAGTGCTCGATACAACCTAGTAGGGTCACCCCTCCACTTT
TRBV6-5,.,.,TRBJ1-5,CASGYGGRPQHF,TGTGCCAGCGGCTATGGGGGTCGGCCCCAGCATTTT
TRBV3-1,.,many,TRBJ2-5,CASSQDRIQETQYF,TGTGCCAGCAGCCAAGACCGCATACAAGAGACCCAGTACTTC
TRBV7-9,.,.,TRBJ1-2,CASSVSSGRGYTF,TGTGCCAGCAGCGTAAGTTCCGGACGTGGCTACACCTTC
TRBV12-3/TRBV12-4,TRBD2,.,TRBJ2-5,CASSLGDQREEETQYF,TGTGCCAGCAGTTTAGGCGACCAGCGGGAGGAAGAGACCCAGTACTTC
TRBV12-3/TRBV12-4,.,.,TRBJ2-5,CASSLNRGGETQYF,TGTGCCAGCAGTTTAAACAGGGGGGGGGAGACCCAGTACTTC
TRBV29-1,.,.,TRBJ1-1,CSGQQGTEAFF,TGCAGCGGCCAACAGGGCACTGAAGCTTTCTTT
TRBV20-1,TRBD2,.,TRBJ2-7,CSASSSGRAYEQYF,TGCAGTGCCAGCTCTAGCGGGAGGGCCTACGAGCAGTACTTC
TRBV7-2,TRBD1,.,TRBJ1-4,CASSLVGQGGEKLFF,TGTGCCAGCAGCTTAGTGGGACAGGGAGGGGAAAAACTGTTTTTT
TRBV6-1,.,.,TRBJ1-2,CASSENLGYTF,TGTGCCAGCAGTGAAAACCTGGGCTACACCTTC
TRBV7-6,.,.,TRBJ2-7,CASSLGSSLVLPSYEQYF,TGTGCCAGCAGCTTAGGGTCTAGCCTAGTCCTTCCCTCCTACGAGCAGTACTTC
TRBV11-2,.,.,TRBJ2-3,CASSLSMTSTDTQYF,TGTGCCAGCAGCTTATCCATGACTAGCACAGATACGCAGTATTTT
TRBV5-5,TRBD1,.,TRBJ1-5,CASSPTGGNNQPQHF,TGTGCCAGCAGCCCGACAGGGGGGAACAATCAGCCCCAGCATTTT
TRBV5-1,TRBD1,few,TRBJ2-7,CASRETGAYEQYF,TGCGCCAGCAGGGAGACAGGGGCCTACGAGCAGTACTTC
TRBV5-4,.,few,TRBJ2-2,CASSPTGQGGTGELFF,TGTGCCAGCAGCCCGACGGGGCAGGGTGGCACCGGGGAGCTGTTTTTT
TRBV7-8,.,once,TRBJ2-5,CASSLQEVYRETQYF,TGTGCCAGCAGCCTCCAAGAGGTGTACAGGGAGACCCAGTACTTC
TRBV7-9,.,.,TRBJ1-5,CASSFQGKQPQHF,TGTGCCAGCAGCTTTCAGGGAAAACAGCCCCAGCATTTT
TRBV7-9,.,once,TRBJ1-4,CASKDGAGEKLFF,TGTGCCAGCAAGGACGGGGCTGGAGAAAAACTGTTTTTT
TRBV20-1,.,many,TRBJ2-1,CSASGESSYNEQFF,TGCAGTGCTAGTGGGGAAAGCTCCTACAATGAGCAGTTCTTC